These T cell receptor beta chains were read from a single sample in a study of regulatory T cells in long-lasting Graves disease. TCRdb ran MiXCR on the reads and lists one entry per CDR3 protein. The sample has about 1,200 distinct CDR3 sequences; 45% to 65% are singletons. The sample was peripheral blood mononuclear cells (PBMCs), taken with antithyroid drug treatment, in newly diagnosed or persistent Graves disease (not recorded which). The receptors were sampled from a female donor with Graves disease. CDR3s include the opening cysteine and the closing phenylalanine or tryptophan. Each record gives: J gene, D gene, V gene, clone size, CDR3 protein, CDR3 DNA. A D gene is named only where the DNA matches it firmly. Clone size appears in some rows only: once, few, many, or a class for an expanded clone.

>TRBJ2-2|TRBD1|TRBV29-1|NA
CSVTPGQGTGELFF
TGCAGCGTGACCCCGGGACAGGGGACCGGGGAGCTGTTTTTT
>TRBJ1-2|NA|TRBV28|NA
CASNLGLGAEDYGYTF
TGTGCCAGCAATTTAGGATTAGGGGCAGAGGACTATGGCTACACCTTC
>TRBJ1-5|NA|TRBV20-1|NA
CSARDGGQPQHF
TGCAGTGCTAGAGATGGGGGTCAGCCCCAGCATTTT
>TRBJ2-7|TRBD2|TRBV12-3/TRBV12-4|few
CASSFQAGGPYEQYF
TGTGCCAGCAGTTTTCAGGCGGGAGGGCCGTACGAGCAGTACTTC
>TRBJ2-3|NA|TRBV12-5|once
CASGFPQYF
TGTGCTAGTGGTTTCCCGCAGTATTTT
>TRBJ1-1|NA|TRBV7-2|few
CASKEAFF
TGTGCCAGCAAGGAAGCTTTCTTT
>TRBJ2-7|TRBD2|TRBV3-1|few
CASSPGLAGVTGEQYF
TGTGCCAGCAGCCCGGGACTAGCGGGAGTAACGGGCGAGCAGTACTTC
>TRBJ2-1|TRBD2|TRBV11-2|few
CASSRTSGNVYNEQFF
TGTGCCAGCAGCAGGACTAGCGGGAATGTATACAATGAGCAGTTCTTC
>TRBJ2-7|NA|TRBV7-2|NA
CASSPGHGSYEQYF
TGTGCCAGCAGCCCGGGACACGGTTCCTACGAGCAGTACTTC
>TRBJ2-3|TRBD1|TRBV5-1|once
CASSLGRGTASTDTQYF
TGCGCCAGCAGCTTGGGCAGGGGGACGGCTAGCACAGATACGCAGTATTTT
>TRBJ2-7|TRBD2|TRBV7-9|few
CASSYGGGYEQYF
TGTGCCAGCAGCTACGGCGGGGGGTACGAGCAGTACTTC
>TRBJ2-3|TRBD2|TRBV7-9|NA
CASRPREAASTDTQYF
TGTGCCAGCAGGCCCCGGGAGGCCGCTAGCACAGATACGCAGTATTTT
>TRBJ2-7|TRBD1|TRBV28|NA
CASSLDRFYSYEQYF
TGTGCCAGCAGTTTGGACAGGTTCTACTCCTACGAGCAGTACTTC
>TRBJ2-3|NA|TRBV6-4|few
CASSASGTDTQYF
TGTGCCAGCAGTGCTAGCGGCACAGATACGCAGTATTTT
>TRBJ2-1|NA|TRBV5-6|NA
CASSQWDLVGEQFF
TGTGCCAGCAGCCAATGGGACCTAGTCGGTGAGCAGTTCTTC
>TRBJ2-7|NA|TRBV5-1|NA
CASSFDRYGGYEQYF
TGCGCCAGCAGCTTCGACAGGTATGGGGGTTACGAGCAGTACTTC
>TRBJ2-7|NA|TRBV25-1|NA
CASSDLKGEQYF
TGTGCCAGCAGCGATCTCAAGGGCGAGCAGTACTTC
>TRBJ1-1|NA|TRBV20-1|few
CSAPPGPNTEAFF
TGCAGTGCCCCCCCGGGCCCGAACACTGAAGCTTTCTTT
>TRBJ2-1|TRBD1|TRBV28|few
CASSLGQGAENEQFF
TGTGCCAGCAGTCTTGGACAGGGGGCTGAGAATGAGCAGTTCTTC
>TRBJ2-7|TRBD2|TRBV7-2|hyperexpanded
CASSLAAGANEQYF
TGTGCCAGCAGCTTAGCAGCGGGAGCGAACGAGCAGTACTTC
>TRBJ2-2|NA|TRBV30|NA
CAWSGSGKLFF
TGTGCCTGGAGTGGGTCCGGGAAGCTGTTTTTT
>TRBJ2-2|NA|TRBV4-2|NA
CASSQDQLNTGELFF
TGTGCCAGCAGCCAAGATCAGCTTAACACCGGGGAGCTGTTTTTT
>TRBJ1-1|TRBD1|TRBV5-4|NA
CASSSRPRQGRLSRTEAFF
TGTGCCAGCAGCTCGCGCCCCAGACAGGGCCGGTTGTCAAGAACTGAAGCTTTCTTT
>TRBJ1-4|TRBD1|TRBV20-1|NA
CSAGTSGQNNEKLFF
TGCAGTGCTGGAACCTCGGGACAGAATAATGAAAAACTGTTTTTT
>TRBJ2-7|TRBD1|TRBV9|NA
CASSAGTGDYEQYF
TGTGCCAGCAGCGCCGGGACAGGAGATTACGAGCAGTACTTC
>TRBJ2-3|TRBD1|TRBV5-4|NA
CASNDRVTDTQYF
TGTGCCAGCAACGACAGGGTGACAGATACGCAGTATTTT
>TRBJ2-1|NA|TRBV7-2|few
CASSLVGEYNEQFF
TGTGCCAGCAGCTTAGTGGGAGAGTACAATGAGCAGTTCTTC
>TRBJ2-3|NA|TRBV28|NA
CARPTPGDHSTDTQYF
TGTGCCAGGCCCACCCCGGGGGATCATAGCACAGATACGCAGTATTTT
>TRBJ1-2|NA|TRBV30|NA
CAWTRTYGDYGYTF
TGTGCCTGGACGCGAACTTACGGCGACTATGGCTACACCTTC
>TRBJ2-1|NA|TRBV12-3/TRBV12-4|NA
CASSFGSAHNEQFF
TGTGCCAGCAGTTTTGGCTCGGCCCACAATGAGCAGTTCTTC
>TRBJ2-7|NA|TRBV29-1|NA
CSVATFQDYEQYF
TGCAGCGTTGCAACGTTTCAAGACTACGAGCAGTACTTC
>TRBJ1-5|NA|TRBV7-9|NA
CASSLDSNQPQHF
TGTGCCAGCAGCTTAGACAGTAATCAGCCCCAGCATTTT